This T cell receptor (beta chain) appears in the sequencing data of a study of blood T cell repertoires in COVID-19. Study-wide background: T cells, B-cell-depleted T cells, or PBMCs supplied cDNA or gDNA.

This clone showed up just a few times. As originally analysed: From reference gene primer amplification, estimates of nucleated cell counts were derived. The method was immunoSEQ multiplex PCR; TCRdb's version includes in-frame clones alone and lacks a portion of them. V and J calls and clone size are copied from that table; D and trimming were computed from the DNA. The sample holds about 26,000 clones, over 80% seen once. CDR1 and CDR2 from the germline V gene are MNHNY and SVGAGI (reference sequence). This CDR3 comprises 11 residues. Trimming pared 5 bases from V and 8 bases from J, leaving 9 bases between.

The sequenced material came from peripheral blood. The J gene is TRBJ1-1, the V gene TRBV6-6, with D possibly matching TRBD1 (5 bases). The TCR comes from a human donor in a cohort sampled during active COVID-19. The DNA of the CDR3 is TGTGCCAGCAGTCCGGGACTCGAAGCTTTCTTT. Translation gives CASSPGLEAFF.